The 32 T cell receptor beta chains below all came from one sample that was sequenced in a study of blood T cells in healthy people across ages. PCR was performed a second time for about 7 to 12 cycles using a sample-barcoded 5' primer and a J-beta primer mix. TCRdb redid the calling of the 5' RACE reads with MiXCR, one entry per CDR3 protein. The table records approximately 1,000,000 distinct CDR3 sequences, 30% to 40% of them present only once. The source material was blood. Source of these receptors: a man in his late teens or twenties in good health.

This clonotype appeared once. V gene TRBV14 combines with J gene TRBJ1-1, with 8 bases fitting TRBD1. Germline V CDR1 and CDR2: SGHDN, FVKESK. V gave up 4 bases and J gave up 7 bases; unmatched junction bases: 8. This CDR3 has 14 residues. CDR3 residues: CASSLIQGVSEAFF. Here the CDR3 DNA reads TGTGCCAGCAGCCTCATACAGGGGGTTAGTGAAGCTTTCTTT.

This chain joins TRBV6-4 and TRBJ2-3, with 8 bases identical to TRBD2. The V segment lost 4 bases and the J segment 5 bases; nucleotides outside the gene matches: 8. CDR3 length: 15 amino acids. Germline CDR1 reads MRHNA; CDR2 reads SNTAGT. The CDR3 loop reads CASSVGGGPGDTQYF. The CDR3 bases are TGTGCCAGCAGTGTAGGCGGGGGGCCCGGAGATACGCAGTATTTT.

The rearrangement links TRBV10-3 to TRBJ1-5; possible D gene TRBD1, 5 bases. CDR1 is ENHRY and CDR2 is SYGVKD in the germline V gene. Trimming took 3 bases from V and 6 from J, leaving 12 bases between them. The CDR3 covers 14 residues. CDR3 in amino acids: CAISDRTGGQPQHF. CDR3 sequence (DNA): TGTGCCATCAGTGATAGGACCGGGGGTCAGCCCCAGCATTTT.

This clonotype turned up a few times. The J gene is TRBJ1-1, the V gene TRBV10-3, with a tentative D call TRBD1 (5 bases). Germline V lookup: CDR1 ENHRY, CDR2 SYGVKD. Trimming took 5 bases from V and 6 from J, leaving 16 bases between them. The CDR3 runs to 14 residues. The CDR3 loop reads CAISPGRERAEAFF. CDR3 bases: TGTGCCATCAGTCCGGGACGGGAAAGGGCTGAAGCTTTCTTT.

This sequence joins TRBV12-3 or TRBV12-4 and TRBJ2-1; possible D gene TRBD2, 5 bases. The CDR3 has 15 residues. V was cut by 6 bases and J by 2 bases, with 14 bases left in between. The CDR3: CASSIGVETYNEQFF. The CDR3 bases are TGTGCCAGCAGCATCGGGGTGGAAACCTACAATGAGCAGTTCTTC.

This clonotype was found many times. V usage is TRBV20-1 and J usage is TRBJ2-2; weak D call: TRBD2 (6 bases). Germline assignment: CDR1 DFQATT and CDR2 SNEGSKA (reference sequence). The V and J ends lost 1 base and 7 bases respectively, with 10 bases between them. The CDR3 runs 13 residues. CDR3 bases: TGCAGTGCTAGAGCCGGGGGAGGCGGGGAGCTGTTTTTT. This gives the protein CSARAGGGGELFF.

This clonotype was seen a handful of times. The chain links TRBV5-1 to TRBJ2-5, with 8 bases fitting TRBD1. Per the germline V gene, CDR1 is SGHRS and CDR2 is YFSETQ. The CDR3 spans 13 residues. The V gene end was trimmed by 5 bases and the J gene end by 4 bases; junction bases not matched to a gene: 4. CDR3 DNA sequence: TGCGCCAGCAGACTAGGACAGGGAGAGACCCAGTACTTC. Translating gives CASRLGQGETQYF.

Written as DNA, the CDR3 is TGTGCCAGCAGCCAAGTTTACCTCGGACAGGGTGATCAGCCCCAGCATTTT. It yields the protein CASSQVYLGQGDQPQHF. The rearrangement uses TRBV4-2 and TRBJ1-5; 8 bases align to TRBD1. Germline CDR1 and CDR2: LGHNA and YNFKEQ. Trimming removed 1 base from V and 5 bases from J; junction bases left unmatched: 10. This CDR3 region has 17 residues.

A remark on this clonotype: The junction does not match germline at one end; this may be a read error. The chain couples TRBV6-2 or TRBV6-3 to TRBJ1-1; tentatively, D is TRBD1 (6 bases). The CDR3 covers 14 residues. Germline V gives CDR1 MNHEY, CDR2 SVGEGT. The DNA for the CDR3 is TGTGCCGGCAGATCTACAGGGACTACCACTGAAGCTTTCTTT. Translating gives CAGRSTGTTTEAFF.

This clonotype was seen more than once but under ten times. The chain links TRBV6-6 to TRBJ1-1; D remains unclear. CDR1 and CDR2 (germline): MNHNY, SVGAGI (reference sequence). CDR3 size: 14 residues. V shed 2 bases and J shed 6 bases, with 13 bases lying between them. The CDR3 loop reads CASSYRRGVSEAFF. As DNA, the CDR3 is TGTGCCAGCAGTTACCGCCGGGGAGTCTCTGAAGCTTTCTTT.

This chain joins TRBV5-4 and TRBJ1-2; 10 nucleotides agree with TRBD1. V gave up 2 bases and J gave up 2 bases; unmatched junction bases: 3. CDR1 SGHNT and CDR2 YYREEE come from the germline V gene (reference sequence). This CDR3 is built from 15 residues. DNA of the CDR3: TGTGCCAGCAGCTTTTTGGACAGGGGGAACTATGGCTACACCTTC. Its translation is CASSFLDRGNYGYTF.

Comment on this clonotype: At one end the junction does not follow the germline gene, possibly because of a read error. CDR3 sequence: CSARVSSLNSPPHF. The CDR3 coding sequence is TGCAGTGCTAGAGTCAGCAGCCTGAATTCACCCCCCCACTTT. The chain combines TRBV20-1 with TRBJ1-6, with no clear D. The CDR3 contains 14 residues. Per the germline V gene, CDR1 is DFQATT and CDR2 is SNEGSKA (reference sequence).

This clonotype was counted once. One end of the junction fails to match germline, which may point to a read error. The rearrangement links TRBV9 to TRBJ1-6; 8 nucleotides match TRBD1. The germline V gene encodes CDR1 SGDLS and CDR2 YYNGEE. This CDR3 has 15 amino acids. CDR3 residues: CACSPSDRVKSPLHF. CDR3 coding DNA: TGTGCCTGCAGCCCCTCGGACAGGGTAAAGTCACCCCTCCACTTT.

This clonotype was detected many times. V is TRBV5-1 and J is TRBJ2-3; D call uncertain. V was shortened by 1 base and J by 0 bases, with 15 bases between the two germline ends. Germline CDR1 and CDR2: SGHRS and YFSETQ. The length of the CDR3 is 17 residues. The CDR3 protein is CASSLRGSYSSTDTQYF. CDR3 bases: TGCGCCAGCAGCTTGAGAGGCAGTTATTCTAGCACAGATACGCAGTATTTT.

This clonotype showed up just a few times. The chain is built from TRBV10-3 and TRBJ1-1; the D gene is possibly TRBD1 (6 bases). V lost 5 bases, J lost 5 bases, and 15 bases lay in between. Germline loops: CDR1 ENHRY, CDR2 SYGVKD. This CDR3 spans 14 amino acids. The CDR3: CAISPRVGGTEAFF. The CDR3 nucleotides are TGTGCCATCAGTCCAAGGGTAGGGGGGACTGAAGCTTTCTTT.

This clonotype was detected only a few times. The chain has TRBV15 and TRBJ1-4, with D possibly TRBD1 on 6 matching bases. The CDR3 is 14 residues long. Trimming shortened V by 0 bases and J by 7 bases, and 9 bases separated the two germline ends. The germline V gene has CDR1 LNHNV and CDR2 YYDKDF (reference sequence). CDR3 protein: CATSREQGFEKLFF. The CDR3 bases are TGTGCCACCAGCAGAGAACAGGGATTTGAAAAACTGTTTTTT.

The table lists this clonotype with a few counts. Here the CDR3 reads CSVCPSVGNTDTQYF. The CDR3 nucleotides read TGCAGTGTTTGCCCTAGCGTTGGAAACACAGATACGCAGTATTTT. V is TRBV20-1 and J is TRBJ2-3; possibly TRBD2 for D (6 bases). Germline V gene data show CDR1 as DFQATT and CDR2 as SNEGSKA (reference sequence). V was shortened by 7 bases and J by 2 bases, with 19 bases between the two germline ends. This CDR3 contains 15 residues.

In DNA form, the CDR3 reads TGTGCCATCAGAGCAGACGGGACGGATAATTCACCCCTCCACTTT. This sequence encodes CAIRADGTDNSPLHF. The gene calls are TRBV10-3 and TRBJ1-6, with D possibly TRBD1 on 5 matching bases. Germline assignment: CDR1 ENHRY and CDR2 SYGVKD. V lost 6 bases, J lost 5 bases, and 14 bases lay in between. This CDR3 is built from 15 residues.

The chain joins TRBV30 to TRBJ1-1, with D perhaps matching TRBD1 (6 bases). Germline loops: CDR1 GTSNPN, CDR2 SVGIG (reference sequence). The CDR3 extends over 13 amino acids. Deletions cut 6 bases from V and 6 bases from J, with 17 bases between. The CDR3 DNA reads as TGTGCCTGTGGGGGGCCGAAGGATGCTGAAGCTTTCTTT. Translated: CACGGPKDAEAFF.

This clonotype occurred a few times. The chain has TRBV28 and TRBJ1-1, with 8 positions matching TRBD1. V dropped 7 bases and J dropped 7; count of bases not matched to a gene: 17. Germline V gives CDR1 MDHEN, CDR2 SYDVKM. The CDR3 has 16 amino acids. The CDR3 reads CASNPHRGMEGNEAFF. Here the CDR3 DNA reads TGTGCCAGCAATCCCCACAGGGGGATGGAGGGCAATGAAGCTTTCTTT.

This clonotype was detected only a few times. This rearrangement joins TRBV11-2 to TRBJ1-2; TRBD1 agrees at 7 bases. Looked up from germline, CDR1 is SGHAT and CDR2 is FQNNGV. The CDR3 sequence is 15 residues long. Unmatched junction bases numbered 11, after V lost 2 bases and J lost 8 bases. The CDR3 is CASSLRGGGMWGYTF. The CDR3 nucleotides are TGTGCCAGCAGCTTACGAGGGGGCGGAATGTGGGGCTACACCTTC. Full variable domain (missing parts from reference TRBV11-2 and TRBJ1-2): EAGVAQSPRYKIIEKRQSVAFWCNPISGHATLYWYQQILGQGPKLLIQFQNNGVVDDSQLPKDRFSAERLKGVDSTLKIQPAKLEDSAVYLCASSLRGGGMWGYTFGSGTRLTVV.

There are a few counts of this clonotype. The chain uses TRBV19 and TRBJ1-2, with TRBD1 matching 9 bases. The CDR3 has 14 amino acids. V lost 5 bases, J lost 2 bases, and 3 bases stayed unmatched. The germline gives CDR1 LNHDA, CDR2 SQIVND (reference sequence). CDR3 bases: TGTGCCAGTAGTCGGGACAGGGAGAACTATGGCTACACCTTC. It is translated as CASSRDRENYGYTF.

The chain recombines TRBV20-1 with TRBJ1-4; 7 nucleotides line up with TRBD1. Germline V CDR1 and CDR2: DFQATT, SNEGSKA (reference sequence). The CDR3 spans 15 residues. The V and J ends lost 2 bases and 4 bases, in that order; junction bases with no gene match: 7. The DNA for the CDR3 is TGCAGTGCTAGAAGGCAGGGGGAAGTTAATGAAAAACTGTTTTTT. Residues: CSARRQGEVNEKLFF.

This clonotype has just a few counts. The chain recombines TRBV2 with TRBJ1-1; D remains ambiguous. The CDR3 spans 12 residues. Trimming took 0 bases from V and 4 from J, leaving 3 bases between them. Germline CDR1 reads SNHLY; CDR2 reads FYNNEI. In nucleotides, the CDR3 is TGTGCCAGCAGTGAAGCGCGCACTGAAGCTTTCTTT. This gives the protein CASSEARTEAFF.

The rearrangement uses TRBV7-8 and TRBJ1-1; TRBD1 matches at 10 bases. The V gene's germline CDR1 is SGHVS and CDR2 FQNEAQ. The ends lost 6 bases at V and 1 base at J; junction bases unmatched: 20. CDR3 length equals 20 residues. The DNA of the CDR3 is TGTGCCAGCAGGCGGCCGGCTTTGGGGGACAGGGGACTTTGGAACACTGAAGCTTTCTTT. Protein product: CASRRPALGDRGLWNTEAFF.

This sequence joins TRBV12-3 or TRBV12-4 and TRBJ1-1; 9 bases are a match to TRBD1. J was trimmed by 6 bases and V by 3 bases; bases with no gene match: 17. This CDR3 has 18 residues. The CDR3 bases are TGTGCCAGCAGTTTCCTCGATGGGACAGGGACAATCCGGGCTGAAGCTTTCTTT. This sequence encodes CASSFLDGTGTIRAEAFF.

V and J are TRBV7-9 and TRBJ1-5, with D possibly being TRBD1 (5 bases). The CDR3 length is 14 residues. V lost 4 bases to trimming and J lost 9 bases, with 16 bases between them. Looked up from germline, CDR1 is SEHNR and CDR2 is FQNEAQ (reference sequence). CDR3 DNA: TGTGCCAGCAGCTCCGGGGACTCGTCTCGGCCCCAGCATTTT. The encoded protein is CASSSGDSSRPQHF.

CDR3 in DNA: TGCAGCGCGGGGAAACCGAACACCGGGGAGCTGTTTTTT. This translates into CSAGKPNTGELFF. The J gene is TRBJ2-2, the V gene TRBV29-1, with D possibly TRBD2 on 5 matching bases. Germline CDR1 and CDR2: SQVTM and ANQGSEA. Trimming left V 7 bases short and J 0 bases short, with 9 bases between. The CDR3 consists of 13 residues.

The J gene is TRBJ1-1, the V gene TRBV7-2; D is unclear. The length of the CDR3 is 14 residues. Germline CDR1 and CDR2: SGHTA and FQGNSA. V lost 2 bases and J lost 3, with 10 bases in between. CDR3 sequence: CASSLMSWDTEAFF. The DNA for the CDR3 is TGTGCCAGCAGCTTAATGTCCTGGGACACTGAAGCTTTCTTT.

This clonotype occurred once. This chain connects TRBV6-5 to TRBJ1-6, with D hard to call. This CDR3 spans 14 amino acids. V lost 5 bases, J lost 5 bases, and 10 bases lay in between. CDR1 is MNHEY and CDR2 is SVGAGI in the germline V gene. The chain's CDR3 is CASSRGNNNSPLHF. DNA of the CDR3: TGTGCCAGCAGTCGAGGGAATAATAATTCACCCCTCCACTTT.

About this clonotype: In this CDR3 the conserved last residue, phenylalanine or tryptophan, is missing, so a read error is likely. This chain connects TRBV29-1 to TRBJ1-2, with a tentative D call TRBD1 (6 bases). The CDR3 spans 13 residues. The germline V gene encodes CDR1 SQVTM and CDR2 ANQGSEA. With 5 bases removed from V and 2 bases from J, the gap between germline ends came to 12 bases. In DNA form, the CDR3 reads TGCAGCGTTCCCTTGGACAGCAACTATGGCTACACCTTA. Translation: CSVPLDSNYGYTL.

This chain connects TRBV5-1 to TRBJ2-7; 13 bases are a match to TRBD2. The CDR3 sequence is 16 residues long. CDR1 SGHRS and CDR2 YFSETQ come from the germline V gene. V dropped 0 bases and J dropped 6; count of bases not matched to a gene: 6. As DNA, the CDR3 is TGCGCCAGCAGCTTGGGACTAGCGGGGGGCCTTCGCGAGCAGTACTTC. This codes for CASSLGLAGGLREQYF.